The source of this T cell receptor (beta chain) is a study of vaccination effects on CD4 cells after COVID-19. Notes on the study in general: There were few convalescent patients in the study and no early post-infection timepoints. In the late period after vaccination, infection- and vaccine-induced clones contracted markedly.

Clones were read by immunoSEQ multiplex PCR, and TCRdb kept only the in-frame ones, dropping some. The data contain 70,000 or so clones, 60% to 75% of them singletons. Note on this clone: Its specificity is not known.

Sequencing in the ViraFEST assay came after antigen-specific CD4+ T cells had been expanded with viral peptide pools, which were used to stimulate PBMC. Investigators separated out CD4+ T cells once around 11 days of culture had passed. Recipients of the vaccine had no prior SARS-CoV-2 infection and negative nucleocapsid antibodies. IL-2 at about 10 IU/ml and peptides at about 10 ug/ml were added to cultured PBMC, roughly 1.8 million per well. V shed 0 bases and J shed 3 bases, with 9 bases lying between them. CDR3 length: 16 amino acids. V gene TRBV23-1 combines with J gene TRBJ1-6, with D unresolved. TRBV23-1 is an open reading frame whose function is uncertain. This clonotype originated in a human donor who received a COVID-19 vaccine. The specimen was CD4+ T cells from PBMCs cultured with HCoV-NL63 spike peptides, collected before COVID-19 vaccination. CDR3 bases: TGCGCCAGCAGTCAATCCCCGGAAGACTATAATTCACCCCTCCACTTT. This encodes CASSQSPEDYNSPLHF.